The T cell receptor (beta chain) under discussion was sequenced for a study of shared clonotypes between healthy human individuals. The V and J ends lost 1 base and 10 bases respectively, with 8 bases between them. The CDR3 runs to 13 residues. CDR1 is LGHNA, CDR2 YSLEER, per germline. TCRdb keeps only in-frame clones here, not all; method: immunoSEQ multiplex PCR. The sample holds over 2 million clones, about 95% seen once. Terminally differentiated effector memory CD45RA+ cells were excluded from the naive CD8 cells, which were CD45RO-negative and positively selected for CCR7. Donors, without exception, were Caucasian adults residing in Nashville, Tennessee.

The sequenced sample was naive CD8+ T cells sorted from blood. This chain links TRBV4-3 with TRBJ1-6, with D uncertain. The receptor was derived from a man aged 18 to 29 in good health. The CDR3 nucleotides read TGCGCCAGCAGCCAAGTTAAAGACTCACCCCTCCACTTT. This codes for CASSQVKDSPLHF.